This T cell receptor (beta chain) was found in a study of control samples from healthy donors and cancer patients (dated by TCRdb to the early 2020s). Library preparation employed the immunoSEQ multiplex PCR assay. TCRdb's version of the immuneACCESS table is confined to in-frame rearrangements and falls short of the full clone set. An unresolved V gene accounts for under half of the shortfall where checked; the remainder is of unknown origin. This sample has 100,000 to 120,000 clones in its table, and 80% to 90% of those were observed once. The top ten constitute less than 15% of the sample. Relative to germline, V is 4 bases shorter and J is 2 bases shorter, with 10 bases between their ends. The CDR3 goes from the cysteine to the phenylalanine over 13 residues. Just CDR3 DNA is preserved here, 39 bases in frame from base 1. CDR1 and CDR2, per the germline V gene, are SGHDT and YYEEEE. Comments on this clone: The clone's antigen remains unknown. Base qualities are not at hand, and no much larger clone is one base apart.

The receptor comes from a woman aged 45-60 years in good health. The sequence joins TRBV5-6 to TRBJ2-7; the best D guess is TRBD2, with 7 bases matching. The sample consisted of blood. The DNA sequence is given as TGTGCCAGCAGCCTGGGGGGGCCCTACGAGCAGTACTTC. Its protein product is CASSLGGPYEQYF.